Following are 6 T cell receptor beta chains from one sample sequenced in a study of T cell repertoires in cytomegalovirus infection. For these TCRs, the target antigens are not known. One entry per CDR3 protein, called by TCRdb with MiXCR from the reads. The sample includes fewer than 200,000 distinct CDR3 sequences, about 22% of them seen just once. The sample consisted of CD8+ T cells from cultured PBMCs, taken from culture after CMV antigen stimulation. All receptors come from a human donor in good health (CMV status not recorded). Some clones in this sample may be carry-over from other donors' samples.

The V gene is TRBV12-3 or TRBV12-4, the J gene TRBJ1-2; 10 bases are shared with TRBD1. The CDR3 is 15 amino acids. Trimming cost V 4 bases and J 4 bases; bases outside gene matches: 6. Here the CDR3 DNA reads TGTGCCAGCAGTTCCCGGACAGGGGGTCTCTATGGCTACACCTTC. This sequence encodes CASSSRTGGLYGYTF.

This clonotype was counted only a few times. The chain uses TRBV7-8 and TRBJ2-7, with 7 nucleotides matching TRBD2. The CDR3 spans 15 residues. Germline CDR1 is SGHVS and CDR2 is FQNEAQ. Trimming cost V 1 base and J 4 bases; bases outside gene matches: 7. The CDR3 reads CASSLGRTSEYEQYF. DNA of the CDR3: TGTGCCAGCAGCTTAGGTCGGACTAGTGAGTACGAGCAGTACTTC.

V gene TRBV28 combines with J gene TRBJ1-3; a weak D match, TRBD1 (5 bases). This CDR3 comprises 18 residues. The ends were cut back, 1 base at V and 7 bases at J, with 23 bases in the middle. In germline, CDR1 is MDHEN, CDR2 SYDVKM. The CDR3 DNA follows: TGTGCCAGCAGTTTATCGGCACACAAGCAGGGAAGGGGCAACACCATATATTTT. Translating gives CASSLSAHKQGRGNTIYF.

The chain links TRBV4-2 to TRBJ2-3, with TRBD2 matching over 9 bases. Trimming cost V 2 bases and J 3 bases; bases outside gene matches: 12. Looked up from germline, CDR1 is LGHNA and CDR2 is YNFKEQ. The CDR3 extends over 18 amino acids. The DNA for the CDR3 is TGTGCCAGCAGCCAAAGGACGGAGCGGGGGGAAGTAACAGATACGCAGTATTTT. It is translated as CASSQRTERGEVTDTQYF.

On this clonotype itself: The junction shows a germline mismatch at one end, possibly a read error. The chain links TRBV6-6 to TRBJ2-3, with TRBD2 matching 11 bases. The CDR3 has 14 amino acids. Germline V gene data show CDR1 as MNHNY and CDR2 as SVGAGI (reference sequence). The CDR3 nucleotides are TGTGCCAGCAGTTACTTGACTACTAGCGGGGGCGGGCATTTT. This codes for CASSYLTTSGGGHF.

This clonotype was observed a handful of times. The chain carries TRBV27 and TRBJ1-1; 7 bases match TRBD1. Per germline, CDR1 MNHEY and CDR2 SMNVEV (reference sequence). The CDR3 extends over 16 amino acids. The V gene end was trimmed by 4 bases and the J gene end by 1 base; junction bases not matched to a gene: 9. CDR3 sequence (DNA): TGTGCCAGCAGTTCCAGTCGGACAGGACGGAACACTGAAGCTTTCTTT. Residues: CASSSSRTGRNTEAFF.